The rows below give T cell receptor beta chains drawn from one sample of a study of graft-versus-host responses after intestinal transplantation. Assay: immunoSEQ multiplex PCR; the TCRdb copy retains only in-frame clones and omits some. The sample records roughly 19,000 clones, 85% to 95% being singletons. This specimen consisted of PBMCs, obtained 23 days after intestinal transplant. The receptor source for this set is a human patient who received an intestinal transplant, so some T cells may come from the graft donor. CDR3s include the opening cysteine and the closing phenylalanine or tryptophan. The order of the fields is CDR3 DNA, CDR3 protein, clone size, J gene, V gene, D gene. The D gene is left open where the match is weak. Clone sizes are given selectively: once, few, many, or a class where the clone is expanded.

CDR3nt: TGTGCCAGCAGTTGGGAGAGCAATCAGCCCCAGCATTTT; CDR3aa: CASSWESNQPQHF; abundance: .; j_gene: TRBJ1-5; v_gene: TRBV2; d_gene: .
CDR3nt: TGTGCCAGCAGTGACCCCCGGCCCCCGAGGGACCCTGAAGCTTTCTTT; CDR3aa: CASSDPRPPRDPEAFF; abundance: .; j_gene: TRBJ1-1; v_gene: TRBV6-4; d_gene: .
CDR3nt: TGCGCCAGCAGCCAAGACGTGTCGGCAGGCAATGAGCAGTTCTTC; CDR3aa: CASSQDVSAGNEQFF; abundance: .; j_gene: TRBJ2-1; v_gene: TRBV4-1; d_gene: .
CDR3nt: TGTGCCAGTAGTATCCGGGACGGTCGGGACGAGCAGTACTTC; CDR3aa: CASSIRDGRDEQYF; abundance: once; j_gene: TRBJ2-7; v_gene: TRBV19; d_gene: .
CDR3nt: TGTGCCAGCAGCCCGCGGGGCGGGAGAGGGTACGAGCAGTACTTC; CDR3aa: CASSPRGGRGYEQYF; abundance: .; j_gene: TRBJ2-7; v_gene: TRBV13; d_gene: TRBD2
CDR3nt: TGCGCCAGCAGCTTGGTAGTCACAGATACGCAGTATTTT; CDR3aa: CASSLVVTDTQYF; abundance: once; j_gene: TRBJ2-3; v_gene: TRBV5-1; d_gene: .
CDR3nt: TGTGCCAGCAGCGTAGCTATAACAGGGGGAGACTCTGGGGCCAACGTCCTGACTTTC; CDR3aa: CASSVAITGGDSGANVLTF; abundance: once; j_gene: TRBJ2-6; v_gene: TRBV9; d_gene: TRBD1
CDR3nt: TGCGCCAGCAGCTTGGAGGGGGGACACAAAGAGACCCAGTACTTC; CDR3aa: CASSLEGGHKETQYF; abundance: .; j_gene: TRBJ2-5; v_gene: TRBV5-1; d_gene: .
CDR3nt: TGTGCCACCAGCACCTCTAGCGGGAGGGCATACAATGAGCAGTTCTTC; CDR3aa: CATSTSSGRAYNEQFF; abundance: few; j_gene: TRBJ2-1; v_gene: TRBV15; d_gene: TRBD2
CDR3nt: TGTGCCAGCAGCGTAGAAGACACTTTCCAAGAGACCCAGTACTTC; CDR3aa: CASSVEDTFQETQYF; abundance: once; j_gene: TRBJ2-5; v_gene: TRBV9; d_gene: .
CDR3nt: TGTGCCAGCAGTTTGTGGGACCGGGGGAACTACAATGAGCAGTTCTTC; CDR3aa: CASSLWDRGNYNEQFF; abundance: .; j_gene: TRBJ2-1; v_gene: TRBV27; d_gene: .